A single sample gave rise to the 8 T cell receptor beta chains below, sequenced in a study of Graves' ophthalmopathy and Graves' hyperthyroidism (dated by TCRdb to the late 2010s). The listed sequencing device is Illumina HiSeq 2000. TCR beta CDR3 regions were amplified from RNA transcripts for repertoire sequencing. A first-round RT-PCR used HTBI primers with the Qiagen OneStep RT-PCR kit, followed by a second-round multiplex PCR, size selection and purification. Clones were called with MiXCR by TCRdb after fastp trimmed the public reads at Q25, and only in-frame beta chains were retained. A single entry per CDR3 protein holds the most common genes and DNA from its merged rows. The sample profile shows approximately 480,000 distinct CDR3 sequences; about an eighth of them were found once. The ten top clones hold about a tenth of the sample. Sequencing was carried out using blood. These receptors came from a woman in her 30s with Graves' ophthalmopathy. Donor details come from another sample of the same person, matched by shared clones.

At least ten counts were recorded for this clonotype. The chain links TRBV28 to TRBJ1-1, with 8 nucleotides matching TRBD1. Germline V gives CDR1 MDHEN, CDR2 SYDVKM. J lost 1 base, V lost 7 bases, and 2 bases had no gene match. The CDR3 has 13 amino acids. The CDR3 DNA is TGTGCCAGCACAGGGGGCGCGAACACTGAAGCTTTCTTT. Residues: CASTGGANTEAFF.

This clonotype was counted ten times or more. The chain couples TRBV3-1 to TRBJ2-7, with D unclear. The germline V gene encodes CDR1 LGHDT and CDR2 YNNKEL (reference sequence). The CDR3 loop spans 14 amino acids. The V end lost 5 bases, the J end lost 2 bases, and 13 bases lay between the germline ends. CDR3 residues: CASSSGRMTYEQYF. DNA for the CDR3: TGTGCCAGCAGCTCTGGACGAATGACCTACGAGCAGTACTTC.

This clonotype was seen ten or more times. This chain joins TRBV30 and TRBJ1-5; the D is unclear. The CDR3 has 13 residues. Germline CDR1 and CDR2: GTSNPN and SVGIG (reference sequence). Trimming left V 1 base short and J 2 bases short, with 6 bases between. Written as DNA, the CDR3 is TGTGCCTGGAGTGGGGTGGGCAATCAGCCCCAGCATTTT. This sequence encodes CAWSGVGNQPQHF.

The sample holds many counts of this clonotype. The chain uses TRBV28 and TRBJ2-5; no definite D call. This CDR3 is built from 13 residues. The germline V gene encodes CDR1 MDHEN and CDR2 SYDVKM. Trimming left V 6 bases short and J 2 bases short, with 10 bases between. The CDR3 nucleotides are TGTGCCAGCAGATATGACTCTCAAGAGACCCAGTACTTC. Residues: CASRYDSQETQYF.

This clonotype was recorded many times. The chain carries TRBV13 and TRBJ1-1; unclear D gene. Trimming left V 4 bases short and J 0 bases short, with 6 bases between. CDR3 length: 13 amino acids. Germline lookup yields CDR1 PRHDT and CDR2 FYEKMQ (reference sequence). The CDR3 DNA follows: TGTGCCAGCAGCTCCGAAATGAACACTGAAGCTTTCTTT. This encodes CASSSEMNTEAFF.

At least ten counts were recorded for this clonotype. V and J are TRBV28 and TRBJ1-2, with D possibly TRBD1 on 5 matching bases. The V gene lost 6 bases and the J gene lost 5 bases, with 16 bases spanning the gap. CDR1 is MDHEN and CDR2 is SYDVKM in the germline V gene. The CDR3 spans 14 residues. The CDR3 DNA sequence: TGTGCCAGCAGACCCGTGGAGGGGCGGTATGGCTACACCTTC. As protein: CASRPVEGRYGYTF.

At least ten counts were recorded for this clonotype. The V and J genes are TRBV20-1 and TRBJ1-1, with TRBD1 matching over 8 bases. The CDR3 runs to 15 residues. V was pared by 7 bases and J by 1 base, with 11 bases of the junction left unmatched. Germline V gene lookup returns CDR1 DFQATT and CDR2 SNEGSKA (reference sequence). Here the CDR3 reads CSVGQGVLQNTEAFF. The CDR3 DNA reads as TGCAGTGTCGGACAGGGTGTATTGCAGAACACTGAAGCTTTCTTT.

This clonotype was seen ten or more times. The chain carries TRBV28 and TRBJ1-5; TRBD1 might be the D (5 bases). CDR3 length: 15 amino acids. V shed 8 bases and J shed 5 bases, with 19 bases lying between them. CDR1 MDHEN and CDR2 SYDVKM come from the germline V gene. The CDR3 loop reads CASGSDRDGDQPQHF. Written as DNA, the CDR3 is TGTGCCAGCGGATCCGACCGGGACGGAGATCAGCCCCAGCATTTT.